The T cell receptor beta chain described here comes from a study of beta chain features in type 1 diabetes. The wider study: Similarity in age, gender and cell yields was seen between patients and healthy donors. Study-wide results and limits: Whether TCRB rearrangement is influenced by HLA type was left unresolved in this analysis. With patients and controls alike, PCR might favor shorter templates to an equal degree.

CDR3 length equals 16 residues. CDR1 KGHSY and CDR2 FQNENV come from the germline V gene. What was sequenced were expressed TCRB transcripts, since all of the isolated RNA had been reverse transcribed. Average reads for naive, central memory and regulatory T cell samples were several million. Measured with immunoSEQ multiplex PCR; TCRdb has only the in-frame clones, and not every one. This table has about 360,000 clones, roughly 12% appearing once. On this clone: The antigen is not known. Mismatch with germline at one junction end may stem from a read error.

The material sequenced was naive CD4+ T cells from blood. The chain employs TRBV16 and TRBJ2-7; TRBD1 matches 9 bases. The receptor's source is a man between 18 and 35 years old in good health. The CDR3 DNA follows: TGTGCCAGCAGCCAACGGACACCGGGACAGGGAGGTGTGTGGGACTTC. Residues: CASSQRTPGQGGVWDF.